This T cell receptor (beta chain) was retrieved from a study of blood T cells in healthy people across ages. With a J-beta primer mix and a sample-barcoded 5' primer, a second PCR ran about 7 to 12 cycles. Via MiXCR, TCRdb re-called the 5' RACE reads, giving one row per CDR3 protein. The sample holds roughly 800,000 distinct CDR3 sequences, 25% seen once. The donors, aged roughly 6 to 95, were healthy Caucasians from Russia. This clonotype was counted only a few times. Its antigen is unidentified. The CDR3 runs 15 residues. The germline V gene has CDR1 SQVTM and CDR2 ANQGSEA. The ends were cut back, 6 bases at V and 3 bases at J, with 18 bases in the middle. Study results and caveats: PBMCs that were unsorted prevented a conclusive naive versus antigen-experienced comparison. The study found more naive CD4+ cells and higher diversity in long-lived than aged donors.

These data are also associated with another study on T cells of mothers and their children. That work states: Each mother yielded more than 8 million TCR beta CDR3 reads. Each child yielded some 3 million reads.

Specimen: blood. The chain is built from TRBV29-1 and TRBJ1-5; D is unclear. The receptor was derived from a boy aged 5-17 years in good health. CDR3 in amino acids: CSVERFLIPNQPQHF. The CDR3 bases are TGCAGCGTCGAACGGTTTCTAATCCCCAATCAGCCCCAGCATTTT.